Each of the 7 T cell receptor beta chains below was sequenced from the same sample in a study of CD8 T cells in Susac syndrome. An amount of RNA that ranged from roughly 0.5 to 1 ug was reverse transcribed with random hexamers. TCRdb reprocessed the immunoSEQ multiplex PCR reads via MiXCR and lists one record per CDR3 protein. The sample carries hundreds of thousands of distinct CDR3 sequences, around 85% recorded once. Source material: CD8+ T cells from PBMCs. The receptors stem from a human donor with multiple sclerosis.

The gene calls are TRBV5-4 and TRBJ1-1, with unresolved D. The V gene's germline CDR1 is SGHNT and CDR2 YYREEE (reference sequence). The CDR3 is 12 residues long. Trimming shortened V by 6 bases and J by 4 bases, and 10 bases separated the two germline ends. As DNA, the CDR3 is TGTGCCAGCAACCCAGGCGGCACTGAAGCTTTCTTT. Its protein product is CASNPGGTEAFF.

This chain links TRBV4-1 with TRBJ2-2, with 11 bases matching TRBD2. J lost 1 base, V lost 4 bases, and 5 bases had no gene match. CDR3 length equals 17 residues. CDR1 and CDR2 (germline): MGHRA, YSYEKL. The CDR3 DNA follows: TGCGCCAGCAGCCCTCCTAGCGGGGGGCTGAACACCGGGGAGCTGTTTTTT. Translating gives CASSPPSGGLNTGELFF.

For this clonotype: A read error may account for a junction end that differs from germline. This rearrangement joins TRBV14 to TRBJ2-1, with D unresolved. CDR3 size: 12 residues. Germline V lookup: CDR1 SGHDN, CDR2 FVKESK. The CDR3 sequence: CASSQGYGPIIF. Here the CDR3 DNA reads TGTGCCAGCAGCCAAGGTTACGGTCCGATCATCTTC.

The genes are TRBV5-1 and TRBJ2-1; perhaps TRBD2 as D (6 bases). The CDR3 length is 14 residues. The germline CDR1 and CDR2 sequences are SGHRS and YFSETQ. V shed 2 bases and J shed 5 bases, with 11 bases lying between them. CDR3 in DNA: TGCGCCAGCAGCTTCCGGGAGCGCCACAATGAGCAGTTCTTC. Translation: CASSFRERHNEQFF.

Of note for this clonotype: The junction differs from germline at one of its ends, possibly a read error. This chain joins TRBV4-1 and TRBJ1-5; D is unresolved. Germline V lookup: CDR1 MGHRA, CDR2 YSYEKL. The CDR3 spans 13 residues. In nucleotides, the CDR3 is TGTGCCAGCAGCCAAGACCGTAATCAGCCCCAGCATTTT. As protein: CASSQDRNQPQHF.

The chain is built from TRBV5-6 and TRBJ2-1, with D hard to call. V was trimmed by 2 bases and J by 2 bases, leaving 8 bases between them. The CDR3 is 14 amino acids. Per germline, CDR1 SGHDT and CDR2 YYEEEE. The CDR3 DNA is TGTGCCAGCAGCTTAAACTCCCCCTACAATGAGCAGTTCTTC. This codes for CASSLNSPYNEQFF.

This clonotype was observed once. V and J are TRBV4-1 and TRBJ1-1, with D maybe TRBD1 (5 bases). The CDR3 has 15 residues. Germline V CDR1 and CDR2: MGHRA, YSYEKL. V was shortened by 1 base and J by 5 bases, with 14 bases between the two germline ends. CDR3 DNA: TGCGCCAGCAGCCAAGGGACACCTGGCGGTACTGAAGCTTTCTTT. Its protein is CASSQGTPGGTEAFF.